The present T cell receptor beta chain was sequenced within a study of blood T cell repertoires in COVID-19. The table came from immunoSEQ multiplex PCR; TCRdb's copy has only in-frame clones and leaves some out. The table has 400,000 or so clones, 88% seen once. Trimming took off 5 bases at V and 0 bases at J, with 16 bases between the two ends. The germline V gene has CDR1 SEHNR and CDR2 FQNEAQ (reference sequence). The CDR3 loop spans 16 amino acids. Sequencing was performed on PBMCs or T cells enriched from blood (not recorded which). The V and J genes are TRBV7-9 and TRBJ1-2, with D possibly being TRBD1 (5 bases). The clonotype comes from a woman aged 40-49 years with acute COVID-19. The CDR3: CASSEGTGLTNYGYTF. The DNA for the CDR3 is TGTGCCAGCAGCGAGGGAACGGGACTAACTAACTATGGCTACACCTTC.